One sample yielded the 5 T cell receptor beta chains listed below, sequenced in a study of molecular identifiers for immune sequencing clone quantification. Via MiXCR, TCRdb re-called the PCR reads, giving one row per CDR3 protein. The sample consists of some 590,000 distinct CDR3 sequences, about 25% of them appearing once. Sequenced sample: naive CD8+ T cells from blood, with Jurkat cell RNA spiked in. Subset here: FACS-sorted CD8+CD4-CCR7+CD45RA+ naive T cells. These receptors were collected from a human donor in good health. Some libraries in this study had Jurkat cell RNA spiked in.

This clonotype was seen more than once but under ten times. The genes are TRBV11-2 and TRBJ2-3; no firm D call. Trimming shortened V by 2 bases and J by 3 bases, and 27 bases separated the two germline ends. CDR3 length: 20 amino acids. Germline V gene data show CDR1 as SGHAT and CDR2 as FQNNGV. The DNA for the CDR3 is TGTGCCAGCAGCTTATCAGACGGCCCGGCCGCGGCCCATAGAACAGATACGCAGTATTTT. Protein sequence: CASSLSDGPAAAHRTDTQYF. The whole variable domain, filled in from reference TRBV11-2 and TRBJ2-3, reads EAGVAQSPRYKIIEKRQSVAFWCNPISGHATLYWYQQILGQGPKLLIQFQNNGVVDDSQLPKDRFSAERLKGVDSTLKIQPAKLEDSAVYLCASSLSDGPAAAHRTDTQYFGPGTRLTVL.

This clonotype has a single count. This chain joins TRBV28 and TRBJ1-2; 12 bases align to TRBD1. The CDR3 spans 14 residues. Germline CDR1 MDHEN, CDR2 SYDVKM. The junction had 10 bases not matched to a gene; V was cut back by 7 bases and J by 10 bases. CDR3 bases: TGTGCCAGCACTTCGGGACAGGGGGCTTGGGACTACACCTTC. Residues: CASTSGQGAWDYTF.

The chain couples TRBV18 to TRBJ2-1; 9 bases agree with TRBD1. CDR1 and CDR2 from the germline V gene are KGHSH and LQKENI. The trim removed 2 bases at V and 8 bases at J, leaving 13 bases unmatched. The length of the CDR3 is 17 residues. Written as DNA, the CDR3 is TGTGCCAGCTCACCATCCCCGGGACAGGGTCTGTATGATGAGCAGTTCTTC. Translation gives CASSPSPGQGLYDEQFF.

This clonotype came up many times. The gene calls are TRBV27 and TRBJ1-4, with 8 bases identical to TRBD1. Germline lookup yields CDR1 MNHEY and CDR2 SMNVEV (reference sequence). J gave up 7 bases and V 2 bases, and 3 bases lay outside the gene matches. This CDR3 comprises 14 residues. The CDR3 region is CASSLGQGAEKLFF. The CDR3 nucleotides are TGTGCCAGCAGTTTAGGTCAGGGGGCTGAAAAACTGTTTTTT.

In its sample, this clonotype was seen a few times. This chain uses TRBV25-1 with TRBJ2-2; 10 bases are a match to TRBD1. Per germline, CDR1 MGHDK and CDR2 SYGVNS. The CDR3 sequence is 19 residues long. The junction had 14 bases not matched to a gene; V was cut back by 4 bases and J by 3 bases. The CDR3 DNA follows: TGTGCCAGCAGTGGGTATCGGGACAGGGGATGGGGGTACACCGGGGAGCTGTTTTTT. This encodes CASSGYRDRGWGYTGELFF. The full variable domain, in which reference TRBV25-1 and TRBJ2-2 provide the parts outside the CDR3, is EADIYQTPRYLVIGTGKKITLECSQTMGHDKMYWYQQDPGMELHLIHYSYGVNSTEKGDLSSESTVSRIRTEHFPLTLESARPSHTSQYLCASSGYRDRGWGYTGELFFGEGSRLTVL.